This entry lists 28 T cell receptor beta chains sequenced from one sample in a study of cytomegalovirus exposure and HLA in healthy donors. PCR used 60 Vbeta primers and 13 Jbeta primers. The data were produced by immunoSEQ multiplex PCR, yet TCRdb's version contains in-frame clones alone and is incomplete. This sample yields under 130,000 clones, of which less than 80% are seen a single time; 1.3% belongs to the top ten. The sample was PBMCs. These receptor sequences come from a man aged 25-40 years in good health and CMV-seronegative.

Of note for this clone: The junction departs from the called germline gene at one end, perhaps through a read error. This CDR3 is CASSLGARETQYF. CDR3 nucleotide sequence: TGTGCTAGCAGCTTAGGGGCCCGCGAGACCCAGTACTTC. The chain combines TRBV7-7 with TRBJ2-5; D is perhaps TRBD1 (5 bases). Germline V lookup: CDR1 SSHAT, CDR2 FNYEAQ (reference sequence). This CDR3 has 13 amino acids. Complete variable domain (other parts from reference TRBV7-7 and TRBJ2-5): GAGVSQSPRYKVTKRGQDVTLRCDPISSHATLYWYQQALGQGPEFLTYFNYEAQPDKSGLPSDRFSAERPEGSISTLTIQRTEQRDSAMYRCASSLGARETQYFGPGTRLLVL.

J is TRBJ1-1 and V is TRBV29-1, with TRBD1 identical over 8 bases. Germline values: CDR1 SQVTM, CDR2 ANQGSEA. Unmatched junction bases numbered 8, after V lost 3 bases and J lost 2 bases. The CDR3 has 15 residues. The CDR3 reads CSVDRTGRLNTEAFF. Here the CDR3 DNA reads TGCAGCGTTGACCGGACAGGGAGGCTAAACACTGAAGCTTTCTTT. The full variable domain, completed using reference TRBV29-1 and TRBJ1-1, is SAVISQKPSRDICQRGTSLTIQCQVDSQVTMMFWYRQQPGQSLTLIATANQGSEATYESGFVIDKFPISRPNLTFSTLTVSNMSPEDSSIYLCSVDRTGRLNTEAFFGQGTRLTVV.

CDR3 DNA: TGTGCCAGCAGAAGGGACAGCTATAATTCACCCCTCCACTTT. It is translated as CASRRDSYNSPLHF. This rearrangement joins TRBV6-5 to TRBJ1-6, with 7 bases lining up with TRBD1. The CDR3 spans 14 residues. V was pared by 6 bases and J by 3 bases, with 2 bases of the junction left unmatched. CDR1 and CDR2 (germline): MNHEY, SVGAGI.

The gene calls are TRBV19 and TRBJ2-7; 9 nucleotides match TRBD1. This CDR3 is 15 amino acids long. V was clipped by 8 bases and J by 6 bases; unmatched bases: 14. Germline CDR1 and CDR2: LNHDA and SQIVND (reference sequence). The CDR3 loop reads CASQRGTGTSGEQYF. In nucleotides, the CDR3 is TGTGCCAGTCAACGTGGGACAGGGACGTCGGGCGAGCAGTACTTC.

As for this clone: The germline gene is not matched at one end of the junction; a read error may be the cause. Other nucleotide sequences in the sample specify the same CDR3. CDR3 sequence reads: CASSARTGQNTEAFF. CDR3 bases: TGTGCCAGTAGCGCCCGTACGGGACAAAACACTGAAGCTTTCTTT. The V call is TRBV9, the J call TRBJ1-1, with D possibly being TRBD1 (6 bases). CDR3 length: 15 amino acids. Germline CDR1 SGDLS, CDR2 YYNGEE. Full variable domain (remainder filled in from reference TRBV9 and TRBJ1-1): DSGVTQTPKHLITATGQRVTLRCSPRSGDLSVYWYQQSLDQGLQFLIQYYNGEERAKGNILERFSAQQFPDLHSELNLSSLELGDSALYFCASSARTGQNTEAFFGQGTRLTVV.

The chain is built from TRBV27 and TRBJ2-3; D remains ambiguous. This CDR3 comprises 13 residues. Trimming removed 3 bases at V and 1 base at J, with 5 bases between. Germline CDR1 is MNHEY and CDR2 is SMNVEV (reference sequence). In DNA, the CDR3 is TGTGCCAGCAGTTTCTTTCGCACAGATACGCAGTATTTT. Translation gives CASSFFRTDTQYF.

In this sample, this clone turned up once. This chain connects TRBV19 to TRBJ2-1, with a tentative D call TRBD2 (6 bases). Germline V CDR1 and CDR2: LNHDA, SQIVND (reference sequence). The CDR3 is 15 residues long. V dropped 4 bases and J dropped 9 bases, with 19 bases sitting between them. CDR3 nucleotides: TGTGCCAGTAGTAGTAGCGGCGAAGGAGTGGTTGAGCAGTTCTTC. Encoded protein: CASSSSGEGVVEQFF.

The chain is built from TRBV5-1 and TRBJ2-5; 7 positions match TRBD2. CDR3 length: 14 residues. With V trimmed by 3 bases and J by 1 base, 3 bases remained unmatched. Germline CDR1 reads SGHRS; CDR2 reads YFSETQ. The CDR3 region is CASSSGTTQETQYF. DNA of the CDR3: TGCGCCAGCAGCTCGGGGACTACCCAAGAGACCCAGTACTTC.

The rearrangement links TRBV4-1 to TRBJ2-1; 9 nucleotides agree with TRBD2. V was pared by 1 base and J by 2 bases, with 3 bases of the junction left unmatched. The CDR3 runs 16 residues. Germline V gives CDR1 MGHRA, CDR2 YSYEKL. CDR3 sequence reads: CASSQAGGRAYNEQFF. DNA of the CDR3: TGCGCCAGCAGCCAAGCGGGCGGGAGGGCCTACAATGAGCAGTTCTTC.

A few counts support this clone. The chain joins TRBV4-1 to TRBJ2-3; 10 positions agree with TRBD2. Trimming removed 0 bases from V and 1 base from J; junction bases left unmatched: 4. Germline-derived CDR1 and CDR2 are MGHRA and YSYEKL. The length of the CDR3 is 17 residues. The CDR3 loop is CASSQDRLAGGTDTQYF. The CDR3 region has the DNA TGCGCCAGCAGCCAAGATCGGCTAGCGGGAGGCACAGATACGCAGTATTTT.

The CDR3 here is CASSLSSGYQETQYF. As DNA, the CDR3 is TGTGCCAGCAGCCTTTCTAGCGGGTACCAAGAGACCCAGTACTTC. The rearrangement joins TRBV27 to TRBJ2-5, with TRBD2 matching over 8 bases. V shed 6 bases and J 0 bases; nucleotides not matched to a gene: 6. CDR1 and CDR2 from the germline V gene are MNHEY and SMNVEV (reference sequence). CDR3 length: 15 amino acids.

The rearrangement links TRBV19 to TRBJ1-5, with TRBD1 matching 8 bases. Trimming cost V 3 bases and J 6 bases; bases outside gene matches: 4. Germline lookup yields CDR1 LNHDA and CDR2 SQIVND (reference sequence). This CDR3 has 14 residues. Here the CDR3 DNA reads TGTGCCAGTAGTATGTATCAGGGGGCTCAGCCCCAGCATTTT. Its translation is CASSMYQGAQPQHF.

This chain uses TRBV9 with TRBJ2-1; TRBD2 matches at 14 bases. The V segment lost 4 bases and the J segment 6 bases; nucleotides outside the gene matches: 9. Germline assignment: CDR1 SGDLS and CDR2 YYNGEE. This CDR3 comprises 17 residues. The CDR3 DNA follows: TGTGCCAGCAGCTTTAGTCTGACTAGCGGGGGGGGCAATGAGCAGTTCTTC. This sequence encodes CASSFSLTSGGGNEQFF. The variable domain in full, with the rest retrieved from reference TRBV9 and TRBJ2-1, is DSGVTQTPKHLITATGQRVTLRCSPRSGDLSVYWYQQSLDQGLQFLIQYYNGEERAKGNILERFSAQQFPDLHSELNLSSLELGDSALYFCASSFSLTSGGGNEQFFGPGTRLTVL.

The chain has TRBV6-5 and TRBJ1-1; D possibly corresponds to TRBD1 (5 bases). This CDR3 has 16 amino acids. CDR1 is MNHEY and CDR2 is SVGAGI in the germline V gene. V dropped 1 base and J dropped 3 bases, with 15 bases sitting between them. This CDR3 reads CASSYYGGDRDTEAFF. The CDR3 DNA reads TGTGCCAGCAGTTACTACGGGGGAGATAGGGACACTGAAGCTTTCTTT.

The chain couples TRBV7-9 to TRBJ2-1; 8 nucleotides match TRBD2. Germline CDR1 is SEHNR and CDR2 is FQNEAQ (reference sequence). V shed 5 bases and J 3 bases; nucleotides not matched to a gene: 15. The CDR3 runs to 18 residues. DNA of the CDR3: TGTGCCAGCAGCCCCCGTGTTAGCGGGATGGGTTTCTACAATGAGCAGTTCTTC. This gives the protein CASSPRVSGMGFYNEQFF.

J is TRBJ1-5 and V is TRBV19; D gene uncertain. The CDR3 spans 13 residues. CDR1 is LNHDA and CDR2 is SQIVND in the germline V gene (reference sequence). Trimming pared 11 bases from V and 0 bases from J, leaving 11 bases between. The CDR3 loop reads CARAVYSNQPQHF. CDR3 nucleotide sequence: TGTGCCCGCGCCGTGTATAGCAATCAGCCCCAGCATTTT.

This clone was seen only a few times. The rearrangement links TRBV5-1 to TRBJ2-2; 7 positions match TRBD1. The junction had 3 bases not matched to a gene; V was cut back by 0 bases and J by 4 bases. This CDR3 is 15 amino acids long. CDR1 and CDR2 (germline): SGHRS, YFSETQ. DNA of the CDR3: TGCGCCAGCAGCTTGGAGGCAGGGGGCACCGGGGAGCTGTTTTTT. It encodes CASSLEAGGTGELFF.

The chain employs TRBV4-1 and TRBJ2-5, with TRBD2 matching over 7 bases. Germline V gives CDR1 MGHRA, CDR2 YSYEKL. Trimming removed 1 base from V and 5 bases from J; junction bases left unmatched: 7. CDR3 length: 15 amino acids. Here the CDR3 DNA reads TGCGCCAGCAGCCAAGGGGGGGGGATCCGGGAGACCCAGTACTTC. It translates to CASSQGGGIRETQYF.

V is TRBV28 and J is TRBJ1-4, with no clear D. Looked up from germline, CDR1 is MDHEN and CDR2 is SYDVKM. Deletions cut 6 bases from V and 15 bases from J, with 17 bases between. CDR3 length equals 12 residues. The CDR3 protein is CASSITALEVFF. In nucleotides, the CDR3 is TGTGCCAGCAGCATAACCGCCCTAGAGGTGTTTTTT.

This clone was counted between two and nine times. This chain uses TRBV10-2 with TRBJ1-1; a weak D match, TRBD1 (5 bases). The CDR3 spans 14 residues. Looked up from germline, CDR1 is WSHSY and CDR2 is SAAADI. V lost 2 bases to trimming and J lost 4 bases, with 11 bases between them. CDR3 nucleotides: TGCGCCAGCAGTGAGCGGGGGGTGAGCACTGAAGCTTTCTTT. Its protein is CASSERGVSTEAFF.

The rearrangement uses TRBV14 and TRBJ1-1, with TRBD1 as a possible D gene (5 bases). From germline, CDR1 is SGHDN and CDR2 FVKESK. Deletions cut 1 base from V and 5 bases from J, with 11 bases between. The CDR3 extends over 14 amino acids. The CDR3 DNA sequence: TGTGCCAGCAGCCAAGTGGGGCAGAGGACTGAAGCTTTCTTT. It codes for CASSQVGQRTEAFF.

CDR3 DNA: TGTGCCAGCAACTGGGACAGCCAAGAGACCCAGTACTTC. Translating gives CASNWDSQETQYF. This rearrangement joins TRBV2 to TRBJ2-5; 7 bases are shared with TRBD1. The CDR3 runs to 13 residues. After removal of 7 bases from V and 1 base from J, the junction contained 3 bases not matched to a gene. From germline, CDR1 is SNHLY and CDR2 FYNNEI.

The V gene is TRBV27, the J gene TRBJ2-7; 8 nucleotides match TRBD2. The germline gives CDR1 MNHEY, CDR2 SMNVEV (reference sequence). V shed 6 bases and J 6 bases; nucleotides not matched to a gene: 10. This CDR3 has 14 amino acids. The CDR3 sequence: CASSRPGLDLEQYF. The DNA for the CDR3 is TGTGCCAGCAGCAGACCGGGACTAGATCTCGAGCAGTACTTC.

The chain is built from TRBV5-1 and TRBJ1-3, with D maybe TRBD1 (6 bases). The V end was cut by 2 bases, the J end by 2 bases, with 17 bases between. Per germline, CDR1 SGHRS and CDR2 YFSETQ. CDR3 size: 17 residues. The CDR3 sequence: CASSLYSWGQAGNTIYF. CDR3 DNA sequence: TGCGCCAGCAGCTTATATTCTTGGGGGCAGGCTGGAAACACCATATATTTT.

The chain carries TRBV27 and TRBJ1-1; D call uncertain. Germline values: CDR1 MNHEY, CDR2 SMNVEV (reference sequence). This CDR3 contains 13 residues. The V gene lost 3 bases and the J gene lost 4 bases, with 9 bases spanning the gap. CDR3 sequence: CASSFRSSTEAFF. The CDR3 nucleotides are TGTGCCAGCAGTTTCCGGTCGAGCACTGAAGCTTTCTTT.

The CDR3 DNA follows: TGTGCCAGCAGTCGGGAATCCCCTAATGAGCAGTTCTTC. This codes for CASSRESPNEQFF. J is TRBJ2-1 and V is TRBV2; D is perhaps TRBD2 (5 bases). V was trimmed by 5 bases and J by 7 bases, leaving 12 bases between them. This CDR3 is built from 13 residues. The V gene's germline CDR1 is SNHLY and CDR2 FYNNEI.

V usage is TRBV29-1 and J usage is TRBJ1-1; D possibly corresponds to TRBD1 (5 bases). Germline assignment: CDR1 SQVTM and CDR2 ANQGSEA. Between the trimmed V and J ends, which lost 4 bases and 6 bases, there was a span of 24 bases. CDR3 length: 16 amino acids. The CDR3 sequence: CSVGHILQVMGSEAFF. CDR3 nucleotides: TGCAGCGTTGGTCATATCCTACAGGTGATGGGATCTGAAGCTTTCTTT.

With regard to this clone: One end of the junction fails to match germline, which may point to a read error. This sequence joins TRBV7-9 and TRBJ1-1, with TRBD1 identical over 7 bases. The CDR3 has 15 amino acids. Germline CDR1 SEHNR, CDR2 FQNEAQ (reference sequence). Here the CDR3 DNA reads TGTTCCAGCAGTGCCACTAGGGGGCGGAACACTGAAGCTTTCTTT. Protein: CSSSATRGRNTEAFF.